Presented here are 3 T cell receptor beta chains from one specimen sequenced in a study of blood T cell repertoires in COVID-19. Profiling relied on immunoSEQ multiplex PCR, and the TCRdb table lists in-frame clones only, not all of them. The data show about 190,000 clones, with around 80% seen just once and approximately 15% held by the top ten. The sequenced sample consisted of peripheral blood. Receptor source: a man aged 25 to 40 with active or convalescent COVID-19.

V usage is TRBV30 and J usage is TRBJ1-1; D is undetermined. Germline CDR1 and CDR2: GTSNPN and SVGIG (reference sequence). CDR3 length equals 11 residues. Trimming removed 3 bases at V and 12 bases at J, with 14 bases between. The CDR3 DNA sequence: TGTGCCTGGAGCCCGTGGCCCAAAACTTTCTTT. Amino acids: CAWSPWPKTFF.

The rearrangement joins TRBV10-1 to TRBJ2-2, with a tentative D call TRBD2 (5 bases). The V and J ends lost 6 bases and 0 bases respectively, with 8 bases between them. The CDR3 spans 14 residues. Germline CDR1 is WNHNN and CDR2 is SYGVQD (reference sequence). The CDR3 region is CASRDGTNTGELFF. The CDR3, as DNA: TGCGCCAGCAGGGACGGGACGAACACCGGGGAGCTGTTTTTT.

CDR3 amino acids: CASSYGQDGNEKLFF. DNA of the CDR3: TGTGCCAGCAGTTACGGACAAGACGGTAATGAAAAACTGTTTTTT. The V call is TRBV6-5, the J call TRBJ1-4, with D possibly being TRBD1 (5 bases). Trimming took 2 bases from V and 4 from J, leaving 11 bases between them. Germline CDR1 reads MNHEY; CDR2 reads SVGAGI. This CDR3 is built from 15 residues.